This is a list of T cell receptor beta chains from one sample in a study of blood T cell repertoires in COVID-19. Using immunoSEQ multiplex PCR, the repertoire was profiled, and TCRdb retains in-frame clones only, with some absent. The data show around 86,000 clones, 83% seen once. The sequencing sample was made of peripheral blood. All receptors derive from a woman older than 75 with acute or convalescent COVID-19. The CDR3 runs from the conserved cysteine through the conserved F or W. Fields, in order: clone size, D gene, J gene, CDR3 length, V gene, CDR3 DNA, CDR3 protein. D genes are given only for firm matches. Clone size is shown for a subset of rows, as once, few, many or a class of expanded clone.

>-|TRBD1|TRBJ1-4|15|TRBV18
TGTGCCAGCTCATTCGGACAGGTGGAGGAGGAAAAACTGTTTTTT
CASSFGQVEEEKLFF
>-|TRBD2|TRBJ2-5|14|TRBV7-9
TGTGCCAGCAGCTTGCTCGGGACTAGCGGGACCCAGTACTTC
CASSLLGTSGTQYF
>-|-|TRBJ2-3|16|TRBV15
TGTGCCACCAGCACCCGGGCCGGGGAACACACAGATACGCAGTATTTT
CATSTRAGEHTDTQYF
>-|TRBD1|TRBJ2-3|15|TRBV3-1/TRBV3-2
TGTGCCAGCAGCCTCACAGGGGGTGGCACAGATACGCAGTATTTT
CASSLTGGGTDTQYF
>-|TRBD2|TRBJ2-1|15|TRBV29-1
TGCAGCGCCATGGGGACTAGCGGGAGGTTGCAGGAGCAGTTCTTC
CSAMGTSGRLQEQFF
>-|TRBD2|TRBJ2-7|15|TRBV6-6
TGTGCCAGCAGTTACGGTAGCGGGGTCTCCTACGAGCAGTACTTC
CASSYGSGVSYEQYF
>-|-|TRBJ1-5|12|TRBV3-1/TRBV3-2
TGTGCCAGCAGCCAGGGGAGGGAGCCCCAGCATTTT
CASSQGREPQHF
>few|TRBD2|TRBJ2-1|14|TRBV7-2
TGTGCCAGCTGTGAGCGGGGGTACGACAATGAGCAGTTCTTC
CASCERGYDNEQFF
>-|-|TRBJ1-5|14|TRBV19
TGTGCCAGTAGTATAGAGGGCAGGGGACAGCCCCAGCATTTT
CASSIEGRGQPQHF
>-|-|TRBJ2-7|13|TRBV12-3/TRBV12-4
TGTGCCAGCAGCAAGGGGCAGAATTACGAGCAGTACTTC
CASSKGQNYEQYF
>-|TRBD1|TRBJ2-7|16|TRBV18
TGTGCCAGCTCACTACTAACAGGGGTGGACTCCTACGAGCAGTACTTC
CASSLLTGVDSYEQYF
>once|TRBD2|TRBJ2-1|17|TRBV14
TGTGCCAGCAGCGACAGACTAGCGCCCGGCTCCTACAATGAGCAGTTCTTC
CASSDRLAPGSYNEQFF
>-|TRBD2|TRBJ2-3|15|TRBV18
TGTGCCAGCTCACTAGGACTAGCGGGAGGGGTGACGCAGTATTTT
CASSLGLAGGVTQYF
>-|-|TRBJ1-2|13|TRBV28
TGTGCCAGCAGCGCCGGCGGGCAGGTCGGCTACACCTTC
CASSAGGQVGYTF
>-|TRBD1|TRBJ2-2|14|TRBV29-1
TGCAGCGCCTCGGGACAGGGGGACACCGGGGAGCTGTTTTTT
CSASGQGDTGELFF
>-|TRBD1|TRBJ1-3|16|TRBV18
TGTGCCAGCTCACCACGAACAGGGGCAGGAGGAAACACCATATATTTT
CASSPRTGAGGNTIYF
>-|TRBD1|TRBJ2-5|16|TRBV11-3
TGTGCCAGCAGCGCCCGGGACAGGGGGTACCAAGAGACCCAGTACTTC
CASSARDRGYQETQYF
>-|TRBD2|TRBJ2-3|16|TRBV5-1
TGCGCCAGCAGCTCCGGGACTAGCGGGAGTGCAGATACGCAGTATTTT
CASSSGTSGSADTQYF
>-|-|TRBJ2-7|12|TRBV29-1
TGCAGCGTTGTAGCGGATTCCCGCGAGCAGTACTTC
CSVVADSREQYF
>-|-|TRBJ1-4|14|TRBV19
TGTGCCAGTAGTATAGGGCAAGGAGGTGAAAAACTGTTTTTT
CASSIGQGGEKLFF
>-|TRBD2|TRBJ2-1|17|TRBV5-8
TGTGCCGGCCATGGGGGGCCCGGACTAGCGGGGAACAATGAGCAGTTCTTC
CAGHGGPGLAGNNEQFF
>-|-|TRBJ2-7|12|TRBV9
TGTGCCAGCAGCCCTTTTACCTACGAGCAGTACTTC
CASSPFTYEQYF
>-|-|TRBJ2-3|15|TRBV5-5
TGTGCCAGCAGCCCGTGGGGGGGCGAAGCAGATACGCAGTATTTT
CASSPWGGEADTQYF
>once|-|TRBJ2-1|16|TRBV5-4
TGTGCCAGCAGCGTAGGAGTGATTGGATCCTACAATGAGCAGTTCTTC
CASSVGVIGSYNEQFF
>-|TRBD1|TRBJ1-4|12|TRBV6-5
TGTGCCAGCCGAGGACAGGGCGGAAAACTGTTTTTT
CASRGQGGKLFF
>-|TRBD1|TRBJ1-1|14|TRBV6-6
TGTGCCAGCAGCCTGACGGGACAGGGGGTTGAAGCTTTCTTT
CASSLTGQGVEAFF
>-|TRBD2|TRBJ2-1|16|TRBV29-1
TGCAGCGTTCACTGGACTAGCGCAAGCTCCTACAATGAGCAGTTCTTC
CSVHWTSASSYNEQFF
>-|-|TRBJ2-2|14|TRBV4-2
TGTGCCAGCAGCCTTACAGGGCTCACCGGGGAGCTGTTTTTT
CASSLTGLTGELFF
>-|-|TRBJ2-7|14|TRBV5-1
TGCGCCAGCAGCTTCTCGGGGAACCCCTACGAGCAGTACTTC
CASSFSGNPYEQYF
>-|-|TRBJ2-2|13|TRBV7-2
TGTGCCAGCAGCGTAACAGGGACCGGGGAGCTGTTTTTT
CASSVTGTGELFF
>-|TRBD1|TRBJ2-3|21|TRBV10-3
TGTGCCATCAGTGATTCCGGGACAGGGCCCTCGGAGGGCTATAGCACAGATACGCAGTATTTT
CAISDSGTGPSEGYSTDTQYF
>-|-|TRBJ2-7|14|TRBV5-4
TGTGCCAGCAGCTTCGAGCGGAATTCGGGCGAGCAGTACTTC
CASSFERNSGEQYF
>-|TRBD2|TRBJ2-5|14|TRBV5-1
TGCGCCAGCAGCTTGAGCCGGGAGGTAGAGACCCAGTACTTC
CASSLSREVETQYF
>-|TRBD1|TRBJ2-1|14|TRBV7-2
TGTGCCAGCAGCCCCCAGGGGGTTTACAATGAGCAGTTCTTC
CASSPQGVYNEQFF
>once|TRBD2|TRBJ2-2|16|TRBV11-2
TGTGCCAGCAGCTTAATTTCTAGCGGGAGGACCGGGGAGCTGTTTTTT
CASSLISSGRTGELFF
>few|TRBD2|TRBJ2-1|17|TRBV24-1
TGTGCCACCAGTGAGGGGACTAGCGGGAGTAGCCGGAATGAGCAGTTCTTC
CATSEGTSGSSRNEQFF
>once|-|TRBJ2-6|14|TRBV6-5
TGTGCCATCTCAGAGGGCTCTGGGGCCAACGTCCTGACTTTC
CAISEGSGANVLTF
>once|TRBD2|TRBJ2-1|14|TRBV19
TGTGCCAGTAGGGAGGGACTAGCCTACAATGAGCAGTTCTTC
CASREGLAYNEQFF
>many|TRBD1|TRBJ1-5|15|TRBV4-3
TGCGCCAGCAGCCAAGTTTGGACAGGGGAACAGCCCCAGCATTTT
CASSQVWTGEQPQHF
>-|TRBD2|TRBJ2-7|13|TRBV5-4
TGTGCCACCAGGACTAGCGGGAGATACGAGCAGTACTTC
CATRTSGRYEQYF
>-|-|TRBJ1-1|11|TRBV20-1
TGCAGTTCACAAGTGAACACTGAAGCTTTCTTT
CSSQVNTEAFF
>once|TRBD2|TRBJ2-7|16|TRBV7-2
TGTGCCAGCAGCTGGTCGGGACTAGCGGCCTCCTACGAGCAGTACTTC
CASSWSGLAASYEQYF
>-|TRBD2|TRBJ2-2|18|TRBV9
TGTGCCAGCAGCGTAGGGCTAGCGGGAGGGAGTGGCACCGGGGAGCTGTTTTTT
CASSVGLAGGSGTGELFF
>-|-|TRBJ1-5|17|TRBV10-1
TGCGCCAGCAGTGAGTCGATACAGGACTATAGCAATCAGCCCCAGCATTTT
CASSESIQDYSNQPQHF
>-|TRBD2|TRBJ2-1|16|TRBV24-1
TGTGCCACCAGTGATTCAGCGGCTAGCGGGATGCGAGAGCAGTTCTTC
CATSDSAASGMREQFF
>-|-|TRBJ2-1|16|TRBV5-1
TGCGCCAGCAGCCTCTTAGCGCCGAACTCCTACAATGAGCAGTTCTTC
CASSLLAPNSYNEQFF
>-|-|TRBJ2-5|12|TRBV11-3
TGTGCCAGCAGCACAGGGAGAGAGACCCAGTACTTC
CASSTGRETQYF
>medium-sized|-|TRBJ1-2|16|TRBV4-3
TGCGCCAGCAGCCCCGTCGGCAGTAAGGGAGACTATGGCTACACCTTC
CASSPVGSKGDYGYTF
>once|TRBD2|TRBJ2-2|14|TRBV7-6
TGTGCCAGCAGACTAGCGGTAAACACCGGGGAGCTGTTTTTT
CASRLAVNTGELFF
>-|TRBD1|TRBJ1-1|14|TRBV19
TGTGCCAGTAGTACCGACAGGGCGCACACTGAAGCTTTCTTT
CASSTDRAHTEAFF
>-|TRBD2|TRBJ2-1|17|TRBV28
TGTGCCAGCAGTTTAAGCCTAGCGGGAGGGTTCCGCGCGGAGCAGTTCTTC
CASSLSLAGGFRAEQFF
>once|-|TRBJ1-6|14|TRBV5-1
TGCGCCAGCAGCTTCTCGGACACCAGATCCCCCCTCCACTTT
CASSFSDTRSPLHF
>-|TRBD2|TRBJ2-1|15|TRBV30
TGTGCCTGGAGTGTAGCCCAGCGGGGATACAATGAGCAGTTCTTC
CAWSVAQRGYNEQFF
>-|TRBD1|TRBJ1-2|13|TRBV6-2/TRBV6-3
TGTGCCAGCAGCCACGGACAGGGCTATGGCTACACCTTC
CASSHGQGYGYTF
>-|TRBD2|TRBJ2-7|16|TRBV7-2
TGTGCCAGCAGCCCCGGGTCGGGACTACCAACGGGGGAGCAGTACTTC
CASSPGSGLPTGEQYF
>-|TRBD2|TRBJ2-3|17|TRBV7-2
TGTGCCAGCAGCTTAAACCCGGGACTAGCGAACGCAGATACGCAGTATTTT
CASSLNPGLANADTQYF
>-|-|TRBJ2-2|14|TRBV4-2
TGTGCCAGCAGCCAGCTGCAGGGATCCGGGGAGCTGTTTTTT
CASSQLQGSGELFF